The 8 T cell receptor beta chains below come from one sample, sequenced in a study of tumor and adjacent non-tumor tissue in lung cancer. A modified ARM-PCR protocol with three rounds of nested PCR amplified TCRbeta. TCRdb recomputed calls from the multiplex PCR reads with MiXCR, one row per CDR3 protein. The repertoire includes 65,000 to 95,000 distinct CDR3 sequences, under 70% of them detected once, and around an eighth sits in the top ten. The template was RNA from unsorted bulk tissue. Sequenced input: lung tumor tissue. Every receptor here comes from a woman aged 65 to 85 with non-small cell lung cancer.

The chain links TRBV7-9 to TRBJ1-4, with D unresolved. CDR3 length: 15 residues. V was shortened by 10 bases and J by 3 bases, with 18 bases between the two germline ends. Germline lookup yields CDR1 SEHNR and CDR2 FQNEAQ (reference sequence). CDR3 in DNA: TGTGCCACCAGTTTAGCGTTGGTTTCTAATGAAAAACTGTTTTTT. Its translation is CATSLALVSNEKLFF.

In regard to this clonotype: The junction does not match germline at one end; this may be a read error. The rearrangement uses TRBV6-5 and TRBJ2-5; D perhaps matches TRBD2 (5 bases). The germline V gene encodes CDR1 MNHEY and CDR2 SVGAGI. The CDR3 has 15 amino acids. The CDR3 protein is CANSYSFEGSETQYF. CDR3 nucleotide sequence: TGTGCCAACAGTTACTCCTTCGAGGGTTCGGAGACTCAGTACTTC.

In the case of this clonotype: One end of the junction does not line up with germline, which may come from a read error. The CDR3 DNA reads as TGCGCCAGCAGGGCAGGGGGCATAGGCTTCACCTTC. Translated: CASRAGGIGFTF. The rearrangement uses TRBV6-6 and TRBJ1-2; 8 bases fit TRBD1. CDR3 length: 12 amino acids. The germline gives CDR1 MNHNY, CDR2 SVGAGI (reference sequence).

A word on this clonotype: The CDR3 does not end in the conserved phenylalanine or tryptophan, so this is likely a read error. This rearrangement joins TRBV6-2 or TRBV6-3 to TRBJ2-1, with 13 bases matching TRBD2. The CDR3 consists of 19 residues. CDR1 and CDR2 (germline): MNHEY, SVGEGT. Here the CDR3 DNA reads TGTGCAAGCAGTTCCCAGACTAGCGGGAGGCCGCGAAGAGACAATGAGCAGTTCTTG. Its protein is CASSSQTSGRPRRDNEQFL.

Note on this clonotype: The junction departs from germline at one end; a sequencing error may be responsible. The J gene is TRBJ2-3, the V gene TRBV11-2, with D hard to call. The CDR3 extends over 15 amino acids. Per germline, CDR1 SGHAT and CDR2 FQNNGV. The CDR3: CAGSAALSSIDTQYF. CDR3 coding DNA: TGTGCCGGCAGCGCCGCCCTCAGTAGCATAGATACGCAGTATTTT.

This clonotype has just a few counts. CDR3 sequence: CSADRATLAEQFF. The CDR3 nucleotides read TGCAGTGCCGACCGGGCCACTTTGGCTGAGCAGTTCTTC. The chain recombines TRBV20-1 with TRBJ2-1; no definite D call. Germline values: CDR1 DFQATT, CDR2 SNEGSKA (reference sequence). The V end was cut by 6 bases, the J end by 9 bases, with 18 bases between. The CDR3 is 13 amino acids.

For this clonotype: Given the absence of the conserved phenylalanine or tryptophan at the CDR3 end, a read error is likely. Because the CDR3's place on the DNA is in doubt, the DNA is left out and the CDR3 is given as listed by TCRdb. The CDR3 sequence is CASSKDRDTEAIL. The J gene is TRBJ1-1, the V gene TRBV7-9; TRBD1 is the table's D call and was not checked against the DNA. CDR1 and CDR2 (germline): SEHNR, FQNEAQ (reference sequence). The CDR3 has 13 residues if both end residues are counted.

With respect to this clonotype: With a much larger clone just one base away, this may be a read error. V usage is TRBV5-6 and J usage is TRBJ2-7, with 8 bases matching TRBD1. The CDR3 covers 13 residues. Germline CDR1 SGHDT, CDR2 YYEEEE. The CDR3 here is CASGGQGAFERYF. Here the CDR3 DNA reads TGTGCCAGCGGGGGCCAGGGGGCTTTCGAGCGGTACTTC. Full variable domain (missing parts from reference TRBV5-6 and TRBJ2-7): DAGVTQSPTHLIKTRGQQVTLRCSPKSGHDTVSWYQQALGQGPQFIFQYYEEEERQRGNFPDRFSGHQFPNYSSELNVNALLLGDSALYLCASGGQGAFERYFGPGTRLTVT.